This is a list of T cell receptor beta chains from one sample in a study of identical twins. TCRdb re-derived calls from the 5' RACE reads in MiXCR, one entry per CDR3 protein. The sample shows 200,000 to 250,000 distinct CDR3 sequences, 7% of them seen only once. This sample was shared with a second study, whose subject was yellow fever vaccine responses in identical twins.

The sequencing sample was made of memory (CD45RO+) T cells sorted from blood. The receptors derive from a woman between 18 and 29 years old in good health. The CDR3 runs from the conserved cysteine through the conserved F or W. D genes are given only for firm matches. Some rows have no size entry. The others give once, few or many, or a class for an expanded clone.

V gene: TRBV27; D gene: .; J gene: TRBJ2-5; clone size: .; CDR3 protein: CASSFAGNGETQYF; CDR3 DNA: TGTGCCAGCAGCTTTGCAGGGAATGGGGAGACCCAGTACTTC
V gene: TRBV11-2; D gene: .; J gene: TRBJ1-6; clone size: few; CDR3 protein: CASSKKGWTQSYNSPLHF; CDR3 DNA: TGTGCCAGCAGCAAAAAGGGTTGGACACAATCTTACAATTCACCCCTCCACTTT
V gene: TRBV5-1; D gene: .; J gene: TRBJ1-1; clone size: few; CDR3 protein: CASSYGQSTEAFF; CDR3 DNA: TGCGCCAGCAGCTACGGACAGTCCACTGAAGCTTTCTTT
V gene: TRBV28; D gene: TRBD2; J gene: TRBJ2-1; clone size: many; CDR3 protein: CASSPSTLAGGFSYNEQFF; CDR3 DNA: TGTGCCAGCAGTCCCAGTACCCTAGCGGGAGGGTTCTCCTACAATGAGCAGTTCTTC
V gene: TRBV5-5; D gene: .; J gene: TRBJ2-4; clone size: .; CDR3 protein: CASRGGQKNIQYF; CDR3 DNA: TGTGCCAGCAGGGGAGGACAGAAAAACATTCAGTACTTC
V gene: TRBV7-2; D gene: .; J gene: TRBJ2-1; clone size: .; CDR3 protein: CASSVLEGGFNEQFF; CDR3 DNA: TGTGCCAGCAGTGTTTTGGAGGGCGGTTTCAATGAGCAGTTCTTC
V gene: TRBV7-6; D gene: TRBD1; J gene: TRBJ2-2; clone size: .; CDR3 protein: CASSFEAGGSGYTGELFF; CDR3 DNA: TGTGCCAGCAGCTTCGAGGCAGGGGGCTCCGGGTACACCGGGGAGCTGTTTTTT
V gene: TRBV6-1; D gene: TRBD1; J gene: TRBJ2-3; clone size: few; CDR3 protein: CASRKQGADTQYF; CDR3 DNA: TGTGCCAGCAGAAAACAGGGGGCAGATACGCAGTATTTT
V gene: TRBV12-3/TRBV12-4; D gene: TRBD2; J gene: TRBJ2-1; clone size: many; CDR3 protein: CASSFRAGLNEQFF; CDR3 DNA: TGTGCCAGCAGTTTTCGAGCGGGGTTGAATGAGCAGTTCTTC
V gene: TRBV24-1; D gene: .; J gene: TRBJ2-1; clone size: many; CDR3 protein: CATSVGNGIRDNEQFF; CDR3 DNA: TGTGCCACCAGTGTTGGAAACGGGATACGGGACAATGAGCAGTTCTTC
V gene: TRBV6-1; D gene: .; J gene: TRBJ1-3; clone size: .; CDR3 protein: CASSRQAGNTIYF; CDR3 DNA: TGTGCCAGCAGCAGACAGGCTGGAAACACCATATATTTT
V gene: TRBV28; D gene: TRBD2; J gene: TRBJ2-1; clone size: few; CDR3 protein: CASRQTSGGYNEQFF; CDR3 DNA: TGTGCCAGCAGGCAAACTAGCGGGGGATACAATGAGCAGTTCTTC
V gene: TRBV4-1; D gene: .; J gene: TRBJ2-1; clone size: many; CDR3 protein: CASSQQDLLASSYNEQFF; CDR3 DNA: TGCGCCAGCAGCCAACAGGACCTCCTCGCTAGCTCCTACAATGAGCAGTTCTTC
V gene: TRBV28; D gene: .; J gene: TRBJ1-2; clone size: .; CDR3 protein: CASSLGSRGYGYTF; CDR3 DNA: TGTGCCAGCAGTTTGGGGTCGCGGGGTTATGGCTACACCTTC
V gene: TRBV21-1; D gene: .; J gene: TRBJ2-1; clone size: few; CDR3 protein: CASREENPPF; CDR3 DNA: TGTGCCAGCAGAGAGGAAAACCCCCCTTTC
V gene: TRBV6-1; D gene: TRBD2; J gene: TRBJ2-1; clone size: .; CDR3 protein: CASTSLAGGPNEQFF; CDR3 DNA: TGTGCCAGCACCTCACTAGCGGGAGGGCCTAATGAGCAGTTCTTC
V gene: TRBV18; D gene: TRBD1; J gene: TRBJ2-5; clone size: .; CDR3 protein: CASSTGTGLRETQYF; CDR3 DNA: TGTGCCAGCTCAACCGGGACAGGGCTCCGAGAGACCCAGTACTTC
V gene: TRBV12-3/TRBV12-4; D gene: TRBD1; J gene: TRBJ2-4; clone size: .; CDR3 protein: CASSKDRGRCYF; CDR3 DNA: TGTGCCAGCAGCAAAGACAGGGGGCGTTGTTACTTC
V gene: TRBV18; D gene: .; J gene: TRBJ1-1; clone size: .; CDR3 protein: CASSPRGHGMNTEAFF; CDR3 DNA: TGTGCCAGCTCACCACGGGGGCATGGGATGAACACTGAAGCTTTCTTT
V gene: TRBV4-1; D gene: .; J gene: TRBJ1-5; clone size: many; CDR3 protein: CASSQDGGSQPQHF; CDR3 DNA: TGCGCCAGCAGCCAAGATGGGGGTTCTCAGCCCCAGCATTTT